Shown below are 10 T cell receptor beta chains from a single sample sequenced in a study of T cell repertoires in cytomegalovirus infection. TCRdb re-derived calls from the reads in MiXCR, one entry per CDR3 protein. In the table there are 200,000 to 250,000 distinct CDR3 sequences, 6.5% of which are singletons. Sequencing was performed on PBMCs. The receptors originated from a human donor in good health (CMV status not recorded). Some clones in this sample may be carry-over from other donors' samples.

This clonotype showed up many times. The chain couples TRBV7-2 to TRBJ1-2; 12 bases fit TRBD1. The CDR3 sequence is 18 residues long. Germline CDR1 is SGHTA and CDR2 is FQGNSA. Trimming at V came to 3 bases and at J to 8 bases, leaving 16 bases not matched to a gene. The CDR3 region has the DNA TGTGCCAGCAGCTTGTTCCCGGGACAGGGGGCCCAGACCTCGGGCTACACCTTC. It yields the protein CASSLFPGQGAQTSGYTF.

This clonotype was found many times. The V and J genes are TRBV6-4 and TRBJ2-1; 7 bases map to TRBD1. The V gene end was trimmed by 2 bases and the J gene end by 6 bases; junction bases not matched to a gene: 4. The CDR3 length is 14 residues. Germline V gene data show CDR1 as MRHNA and CDR2 as SNTAGT. CDR3 sequence (DNA): TGTGCCAGCAGTGACCTAGACAGGGCCAATGAGCAGTTCTTC. Translated: CASSDLDRANEQFF.

This clonotype was recorded many times. The chain combines TRBV28 with TRBJ1-6, with 8 bases matching TRBD1. The trim removed 6 bases at V and 10 bases at J, leaving 8 bases unmatched. This CDR3 comprises 14 residues. Germline V gene lookup returns CDR1 MDHEN and CDR2 SYDVKM. CDR3 DNA sequence: TGTGCCAGCAGCCATGGGGGACAGGTCTCACCCCTCCACTTT. Its protein product is CASSHGGQVSPLHF.

This clonotype was detected ten times or more. This chain uses TRBV7-3 with TRBJ2-5, with 8 bases matching TRBD2. The V gene end was trimmed by 5 bases and the J gene end by 3 bases; junction bases not matched to a gene: 2. The CDR3 sequence is 13 residues long. The V gene's germline CDR1 is SGHTA and CDR2 FQGTGA. The CDR3 nucleotides read TGTGCCAGCAGCACACTAGCGGAAGAGACCCAGTACTTC. It codes for CASSTLAEETQYF.

This clonotype has a count of ten or more. The chain links TRBV7-2 to TRBJ2-7; 11 bases are shared with TRBD2. Per germline, CDR1 SGHTA and CDR2 FQGNSA. With 5 bases clipped from V and 2 bases from J, the junction kept 11 bases outside the gene matches. The CDR3 is 17 amino acids. The CDR3 DNA sequence: TGTGCCAGCAGCACCCGCCCTAGCGGGGGGAATCCCTACGAGCAGTACTTC. Translating gives CASSTRPSGGNPYEQYF.

This clonotype was observed many times. J is TRBJ1-6 and V is TRBV7-2; perhaps TRBD1 as D (6 bases). The CDR3 is made up of 14 amino acids. The V gene's germline CDR1 is SGHTA and CDR2 FQGNSA. Trimming shortened V by 6 bases and J by 11 bases, and 17 bases separated the two germline ends. The CDR3 reads CASSGTGTRTPLHF. DNA for the CDR3: TGTGCCAGCAGTGGTACAGGGACGAGAACACCCCTCCACTTT.

This clonotype has ten or more counts. The chain couples TRBV5-6 to TRBJ2-1, with TRBD1 identical over 7 bases. The V segment lost 2 bases and the J segment 4 bases; nucleotides outside the gene matches: 9. The CDR3 spans 16 residues. Germline V lookup: CDR1 SGHDT, CDR2 YYEEEE. The CDR3, as DNA: TGTGCCAGCAGCTTTTGGACCGGGACAGAGTACAATGAGCAGTTCTTC. It translates to CASSFWTGTEYNEQFF.

This clonotype has at least ten counts. The gene calls are TRBV6-2 or TRBV6-3 and TRBJ1-1; 7 nucleotides agree with TRBD1. The CDR3 length is 13 residues. Unmatched junction bases numbered 7, after V lost 7 bases and J lost 5 bases. Per germline, CDR1 MNHEY and CDR2 SVGEGT. DNA of the CDR3: TGTGCCAGCAAAGGGGGCAGTGGTACTGAAGCTTTCTTT. It translates to CASKGGSGTEAFF.

This clonotype showed up many times. This chain joins TRBV29-1 and TRBJ2-2, with TRBD1 matching over 10 bases. V shed 2 bases, J shed 4 bases, and the junction held 7 bases outside the gene matches. The CDR3 totals 16 residues. Germline assignment: CDR1 SQVTM and CDR2 ANQGSEA. The CDR3 region is CSVEKGTGESTGELFF. The CDR3 DNA reads as TGCAGCGTTGAAAAGGGGACAGGGGAGAGCACCGGGGAGCTGTTTTTT.

Ten or more counts support this clonotype. This chain joins TRBV12-3 or TRBV12-4 and TRBJ1-1; D remains unclear. The CDR3 covers 14 residues. Trimming removed 1 base at V and 8 bases at J, with 14 bases between. CDR3 coding DNA: TGTGCCAGCAGTTTAGTCGTGGAGGCCGGCGAAGCTTTCTTT. As protein: CASSLVVEAGEAFF.